This T cell receptor (beta chain) was retrieved from a study of molecular identifiers for immune sequencing clone quantification. This clonotype showed up just a few times. What it recognizes is unknown. For bulk TCR libraries, previously described methods and listed TCR primers were used. A single record per CDR3 protein comes from TCRdb applying MiXCR to the PCR reads. Found here are some 320,000 distinct CDR3 sequences, roughly a quarter of them singletons; the top ten hold around 0.74%. The V and J ends lost 6 bases and 5 bases, in that order; junction bases with no gene match: 8. The CDR3 length is 15 residues. Points from the study as a whole: Reportedly, one cell's Jurkat TCR RNA was detected within one million naive CD8 cells. Among effectors, clones above 20 RNA copies held over 97% of molecules; among naive cells, under 1%.

The TCR sequence derives from a human donor in good health. Some libraries in this study had Jurkat cell RNA spiked in. Specimen: naive CD8+ T cells from blood, with Jurkat cell RNA spiked in. Subset reported: FACS-sorted CD8+CD4-CCR7+CD45RA+ naive T cells. The chain links TRBV12-3 or TRBV12-4 to TRBJ2-3; TRBD2 agrees at 10 bases. The CDR3 DNA follows: TGTGCCAGCAGGGGACAGCGGGGGGGCCAAGATACGCAGTATTTT. Translating it yields CASRGQRGGQDTQYF.